The 24 T cell receptor beta chains below come from one sample, sequenced in a study of CD8 T cells in acute hepatitis C reinfection. The sample's time point: naive CD8 control sorted from an acute-time-point sample. The data were produced by immunoSEQ multiplex PCR, yet TCRdb's version contains in-frame clones alone and is incomplete. This table holds some 38,000 clones, approximately 90% found once. The sample was naive CD8+ T cells from PBMCs. These TCRs come from a man aged 25 to 40 with chronic hepatitis C.

V is TRBV27 and J is TRBJ2-7; D ambiguous. The germline V gene has CDR1 MNHEY and CDR2 SMNVEV (reference sequence). Trimming cost V 4 bases and J 5 bases, with 18 bases left between them. The CDR3 length is 15 residues. CDR3 loop: CASSWVRTPLHEQYF. CDR3 sequence (DNA): TGTGCCAGCAGTTGGGTTAGGACCCCTCTCCACGAGCAGTACTTC.

The chain combines TRBV13 with TRBJ2-3; D possibly uses TRBD1 or TRBD2 (5 bases each). The CDR3 length is 12 residues. Trimming shortened V by 5 bases and J by 7 bases, and 10 bases separated the two germline ends. Germline V lookup: CDR1 PRHDT, CDR2 FYEKMQ (reference sequence). CDR3: CASSPEGHTQYF. The CDR3 DNA follows: TGTGCCAGCAGCCCCGAGGGGCATACGCAGTATTTT. The whole variable domain, remainder taken from reference TRBV13 and TRBJ2-3, is AAGVIQSPRHLIKEKRETATLKCYPIPRHDTVYWYQQGPGQDPQFLISFYEKMQSDKGSIPDRFSAQQFSDYHSELNMSSLELGDSALYFCASSPEGHTQYFGPGTRLTVL.

This CDR3 reads CASSHPTGGYGELFF. In DNA, the CDR3 is TGTGCCAGCAGCCACCCGACAGGGGGTTACGGGGAGCTGTTTTTT. The rearrangement uses TRBV4-2 and TRBJ2-2; the match to TRBD1 covers 9 bases. Per germline, CDR1 LGHNA and CDR2 YNFKEQ. CDR3 length equals 15 residues. The junction had 6 bases not matched to a gene; V was cut back by 3 bases and J by 7 bases.

The sample holds a few counts of this clone. V gene TRBV27 combines with J gene TRBJ1-4; D unresolved. The germline V gene encodes CDR1 MNHEY and CDR2 SMNVEV (reference sequence). The V gene lost 10 bases and the J gene lost 7 bases, with 4 bases spanning the gap. The length of the CDR3 is 9 residues. The CDR3 spells CAKIEKLFF. CDR3 in DNA: TGTGCCAAGATTGAAAAACTGTTTTTT. Full variable domain (missing parts from reference TRBV27 and TRBJ1-4): EAQVTQNPRYLITVTGKKLTVTCSQNMNHEYMSWYRQDPGLGLRQIYYSMNVEVTDKGDVPEGYKVSRKEKRNFPLILESPSPNQTSLYFCAKIEKLFFGSGTQLSVL.

This clone has only a few counts. The V gene is TRBV5-1, the J gene TRBJ1-2, with TRBD1 matching over 7 bases. This CDR3 has 11 amino acids. Trimming cost V 7 bases and J 6 bases; bases outside gene matches: 3. The germline CDR1 and CDR2 sequences are SGHRS and YFSETQ. The CDR3 protein is CASWDSHGYTF. CDR3 coding DNA: TGCGCCAGCTGGGACAGCCATGGCTACACCTTC.

V is TRBV19 and J is TRBJ1-1, with 8 bases that match TRBD1. In germline, CDR1 is LNHDA, CDR2 SQIVND (reference sequence). The CDR3 sequence is 14 residues long. Trimming at V came to 6 bases and at J to 3 bases, leaving 6 bases not matched to a gene. The CDR3 loop is CASSLTGEDTEAFF. In nucleotides, the CDR3 is TGTGCCAGTAGCTTGACAGGGGAGGACACTGAAGCTTTCTTT.

The chain couples TRBV9 to TRBJ1-1; D ambiguous. Trimming cost V 0 bases and J 1 base, with 4 bases left between them. Germline-derived CDR1 and CDR2 are SGDLS and YYNGEE. This CDR3 is built from 13 residues. CDR3 protein: CASSVAANTEAFF. In DNA form, the CDR3 reads TGTGCCAGCAGCGTAGCAGCGAACACTGAAGCTTTCTTT.

The gene calls are TRBV5-4 and TRBJ1-1; tentative D call: TRBD1 (6 bases). CDR1 is SGHNT, CDR2 YYREEE, per germline (reference sequence). V was pared by 7 bases and J by 5 bases, with 12 bases between. CDR3 length: 12 residues. The CDR3 DNA follows: TGTGCCAGCGCACAGGGTAATACTGAAGCTTTCTTT. It yields the protein CASAQGNTEAFF.

Here the CDR3 DNA reads TGTGCCAGCAGTGAATTGGTTCGTGAAGGGGGAAACTATGGCTACACCTTC. This codes for CASSELVREGGNYGYTF. This rearrangement joins TRBV25-1 to TRBJ1-2, with TRBD1 as a possible D gene (6 bases). The germline CDR1 and CDR2 sequences are MGHDK and SYGVNS. The CDR3 covers 17 residues. Trimming took 1 base from V and 2 from J, leaving 17 bases between them.

V gene TRBV7-9 combines with J gene TRBJ2-1, with D perhaps matching TRBD1 (6 bases). This CDR3 is 13 amino acids long. The V and J ends lost 9 bases and 2 bases respectively, with 11 bases between them. Per germline, CDR1 SEHNR and CDR2 FQNEAQ (reference sequence). For the CDR3, the DNA is TGTGCCAGTGAGCAGGGGCCCTACAATGAGCAGTTCTTC. Protein sequence: CASEQGPYNEQFF.

J is TRBJ2-3 and V is TRBV2; 12 bases agree with TRBD2. CDR1 SNHLY and CDR2 FYNNEI come from the germline V gene. This CDR3 is 21 amino acids long. The V segment lost 0 bases and the J segment 4 bases; nucleotides outside the gene matches: 17. The CDR3: CASSEALRLAGGPSPPDTQYF. CDR3 DNA sequence: TGTGCCAGCAGTGAAGCGCTTAGGCTAGCGGGGGGGCCTTCCCCCCCAGATACGCAGTATTTT.

The gene calls are TRBV6-5 and TRBJ2-2, with D perhaps TRBD1 (5 bases). There are 15 residues in the CDR3. The germline gives CDR1 MNHEY, CDR2 SVGAGI. V was clipped by 0 bases and J by 5 bases, with 10 bases between them. The CDR3 DNA is TGTGCCAGCAGTTACTCGCTGGCAGGGACCGGGGAGCTGTTTTTT. Translating it yields CASSYSLAGTGELFF.

The chain couples TRBV5-4 to TRBJ2-7; D unresolved. Trimming cost V 0 bases and J 6 bases, with 13 bases left between them. Germline assignment: CDR1 SGHNT and CDR2 YYREEE (reference sequence). This CDR3 comprises 14 residues. The CDR3 DNA sequence: TGTGCCAGCAGCTTGGCCCGCGTCCGGGTCGAGCAGTACTTC. Its protein is CASSLARVRVEQYF.

This clone was observed a single time. V and J are TRBV4-1 and TRBJ2-1, with TRBD2 identical over 7 bases. Germline CDR1 reads MGHRA; CDR2 reads YSYEKL. The CDR3 has 14 amino acids. V was pared by 0 bases and J by 7 bases, with 3 bases of the junction left unmatched. CDR3 residues: CASSQDQAGNEQFF. The DNA for the CDR3 is TGCGCCAGCAGCCAAGATCAAGCGGGGAATGAGCAGTTCTTC.

The rearrangement links TRBV7-3 to TRBJ2-3; 11 nucleotides agree with TRBD2. The CDR3 runs to 15 residues. The V and J ends lost 5 bases and 4 bases, in that order; junction bases with no gene match: 5. Germline V gene lookup returns CDR1 SGHTA and CDR2 FQGTGA. CDR3 protein: CASSHSGGASDTQYF. CDR3 sequence (DNA): TGTGCCAGCAGCCATAGCGGGGGGGCCTCAGATACGCAGTATTTT.

The V call is TRBV6-6, the J call TRBJ2-1; the D call may be TRBD1 or TRBD2 (5 bases each). This CDR3 is built from 12 residues. Trimming removed 5 bases at V and 9 bases at J, with 11 bases between. Germline CDR1 is MNHNY and CDR2 is SVGAGI (reference sequence). The CDR3 region has the DNA TGTGCCAGCAGTCTAGGGGAGAGTGAGCAGTTCTTC. This sequence encodes CASSLGESEQFF.

The chain recombines TRBV28 with TRBJ2-7, with a weak D call TRBD1 (8 bases). Between the trimmed V and J ends, which lost 7 bases and 5 bases, there was a span of 15 bases. CDR3 size: 13 residues. Germline assignment: CDR1 MDHEN and CDR2 SYDVKM. CDR3 sequence: CASIIQGGHEQYF. Written as DNA, the CDR3 is TGTGCCAGCATTATACAGGGGGGGCACGAGCAGTACTTC.

Notes on this clone: Other nucleotide sequences in the sample specify the same CDR3. V gene TRBV19 combines with J gene TRBJ2-7; 8 bases are shared with TRBD2. The J segment lost 3 bases and the V segment lost 8 bases, leaving 9 bases of the junction unmatched. Germline V CDR1 and CDR2: LNHDA, SQIVND (reference sequence). The CDR3 totals 14 residues. The CDR3 DNA reads TGTGCCAGTGCCGCCGGGGGGGCCGTCTACGAGCAGTACTTC. Its translation is CASAAGGAVYEQYF.

This rearrangement joins TRBV11-2 to TRBJ2-7, with no clear D. V lost 0 bases, J lost 2 bases, and 5 bases lay in between. The CDR3 length is 13 residues. Germline V lookup: CDR1 SGHAT, CDR2 FQNNGV. CDR3 protein: CASSLDAAYEQYF. The DNA of the CDR3 is TGTGCCAGCAGCTTAGATGCGGCCTACGAGCAGTACTTC.

The CDR3 loop is CASSQAYPGDTQYF. The CDR3, as DNA: TGCGCCAGCAGCCAAGCATACCCAGGAGATACGCAGTATTTT. The chain recombines TRBV4-3 with TRBJ2-3; the D is unclear. This CDR3 has 14 residues. The germline CDR1 and CDR2 sequences are LGHNA and YSLEER. Trimming removed 1 base at V and 5 bases at J, with 10 bases between.

This clone is a singleton in its sample. The rearrangement uses TRBV27 and TRBJ1-5; D uncertain. CDR1 and CDR2 from the germline V gene are MNHEY and SMNVEV (reference sequence). The CDR3 has 15 residues. V was shortened by 1 base and J by 0 bases, with 7 bases between the two germline ends. The CDR3 protein is CASSLLENSNQPQHF. Written as DNA, the CDR3 is TGTGCCAGCAGTTTATTGGAGAATAGCAATCAGCCCCAGCATTTT.

The chain has TRBV5-1 and TRBJ2-1; D uncertain. The CDR3 loop spans 13 amino acids. Germline V gene data show CDR1 as SGHRS and CDR2 as YFSETQ. The V end lost 8 bases, the J end lost 3 bases, and 12 bases lay between the germline ends. CDR3 in amino acids: CASTDGFYNEQFF. CDR3 coding DNA: TGCGCCAGTACCGACGGATTCTACAATGAGCAGTTCTTC.

This chain joins TRBV4-1 and TRBJ2-7; 7 bases are a match to TRBD1. V lost 3 bases to trimming and J lost 0 bases; unmatched junction nucleotides: 5. The CDR3 contains 15 residues. Germline V gene sequence: CDR1 MGHRA, CDR2 YSYEKL. The CDR3 region has the DNA TGCGCCAGCAGCCACACGACAGGGTACTCCTACGAGCAGTACTTC. Translating gives CASSHTTGYSYEQYF.

This clone turned up a few times. The rearrangement joins TRBV6-1 to TRBJ1-2; D may be TRBD1 (5 bases). V dropped 6 bases and J dropped 5 bases, with 13 bases sitting between them. This CDR3 is built from 13 residues. The germline V gene encodes CDR1 MNHNS and CDR2 SASEGT. In nucleotides, the CDR3 is TGTGCCAGCAGAATAGGGGTAGGGTATGGCTACACCTTC. This encodes CASRIGVGYGYTF.